This is a list of T cell receptor beta chains from one sample in a study of blood T cell repertoires in COVID-19. Method: immunoSEQ multiplex PCR; TCRdb's copy keeps in-frame clones and lacks some. Of about 230,000 clones in the sample, approximately 87% were seen once. The sample consisted of peripheral blood. The receptor set was obtained from a woman in her seventies with active or convalescent COVID-19. CDR3s include the opening cysteine and the closing phenylalanine or tryptophan. The D gene is left open where the match is weak. Where a row states a size, it is once, few, many or the class of an expanded clone; other rows omit it.

size | J | V | D | DNA | CDR3
NA | TRBJ1-4 | TRBV21-1 | NA | TGTGCCAGCAGCAAAGGCCCTTCTCCCCTTGGCAATGAAAAACTGTTTTTT | CASSKGPSPLGNEKLFF
few | TRBJ1-6 | TRBV4-1 | NA | TGCGCCAGCAGCCAAGATACGGGCTATAATTCACCCCTCCACTTT | CASSQDTGYNSPLHF
many | TRBJ2-7 | TRBV7-9 | NA | TGTGCCAGCAGCGCACAGGGATACGAGCAGTACTTC | CASSAQGYEQYF
NA | TRBJ2-7 | TRBV7-2 | NA | TGTGCCAGCAGCCCCCGGCGGGCCTCAGGCGAGCAGTACTTC | CASSPRRASGEQYF
once | TRBJ2-7 | TRBV27 | TRBD1 | TGTGCCAGCAGTGGGACAGCGTGGGAGCAGTACTTC | CASSGTAWEQYF
few | TRBJ2-5 | TRBV20-1 | TRBD1 | TGCAGTGCTAGTGGACAGGGGCTACAAGAGACCCAGTACTTC | CSASGQGLQETQYF
NA | TRBJ1-2 | TRBV19 | NA | TGTGCCAGTAGTATATTCGGGGGAGCTAACTATGGCTACACCTTC | CASSIFGGANYGYTF
NA | TRBJ2-5 | TRBV27 | NA | TGTGCCAGCAGTTTATCGCGACAGTCCTGGGAGACCCAGTACTTC | CASSLSRQSWETQYF
once | TRBJ2-5 | TRBV25-1 | NA | TGTGCCAGCAGTGGTCTGGCTAGGGGAGAGACCCAGTACTTC | CASSGLARGETQYF
NA | TRBJ2-1 | TRBV6-2/TRBV6-3 | NA | TGTGCCAGCAGCCAACTAGCTACCTCCTACAATGAGCAGTTCTTC | CASSQLATSYNEQFF
NA | TRBJ1-1 | TRBV4-2 | NA | TGTGCCAGCAGCCACGGAACAGGCCCAGGAACTGAAGCTTTCTTT | CASSHGTGPGTEAFF